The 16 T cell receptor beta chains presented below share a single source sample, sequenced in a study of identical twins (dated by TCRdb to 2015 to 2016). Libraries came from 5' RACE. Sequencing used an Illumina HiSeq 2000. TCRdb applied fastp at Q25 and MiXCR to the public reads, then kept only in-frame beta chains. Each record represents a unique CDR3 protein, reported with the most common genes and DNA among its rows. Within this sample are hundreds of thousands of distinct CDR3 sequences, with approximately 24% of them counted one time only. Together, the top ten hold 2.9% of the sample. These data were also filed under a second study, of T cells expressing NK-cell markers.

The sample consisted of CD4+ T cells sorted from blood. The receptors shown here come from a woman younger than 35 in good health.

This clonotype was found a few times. CDR3: CASSLGWTNTEAFF. DNA of the CDR3: TGTGCCAGCAGCTTGGGGTGGACCAACACTGAAGCTTTCTTT. V is TRBV5-5 and J is TRBJ1-1; D is uncertain. This CDR3 spans 14 amino acids. Germline loops: CDR1 SGHKS, CDR2 YYEKEE (reference sequence). V was cut by 0 bases and J by 2 bases, with 8 bases left in between.

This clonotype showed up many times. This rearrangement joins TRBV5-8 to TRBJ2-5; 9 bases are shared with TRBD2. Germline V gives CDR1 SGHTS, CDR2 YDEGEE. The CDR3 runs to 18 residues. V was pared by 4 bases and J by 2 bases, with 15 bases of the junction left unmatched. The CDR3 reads CASSRGRERGVTQETQYF. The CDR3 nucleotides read TGTGCCAGCAGCAGGGGGAGGGAGCGGGGGGTCACGCAAGAGACCCAGTACTTC.

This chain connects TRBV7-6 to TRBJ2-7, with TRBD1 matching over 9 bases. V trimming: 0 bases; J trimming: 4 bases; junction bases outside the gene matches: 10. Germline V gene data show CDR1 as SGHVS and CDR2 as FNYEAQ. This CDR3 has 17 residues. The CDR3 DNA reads TGTGCCAGCAGCTTAGCGTGGAGTGGGACAGGGCAATACGAGCAGTACTTC. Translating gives CASSLAWSGTGQYEQYF.

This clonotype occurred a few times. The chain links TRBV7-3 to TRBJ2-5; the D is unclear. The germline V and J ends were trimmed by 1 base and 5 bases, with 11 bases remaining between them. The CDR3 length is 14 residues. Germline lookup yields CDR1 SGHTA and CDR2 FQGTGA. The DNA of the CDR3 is TGTGCCAGCAGCTTAAGCCCCAAGGTTGAGACCCAGTACTTC. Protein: CASSLSPKVETQYF.

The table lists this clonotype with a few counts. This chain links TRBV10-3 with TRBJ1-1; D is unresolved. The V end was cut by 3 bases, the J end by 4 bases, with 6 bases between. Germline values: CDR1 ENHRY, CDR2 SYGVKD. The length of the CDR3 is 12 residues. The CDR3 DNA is TGTGCCATCAGTGACCAGGTCACTGAAGCTTTCTTT. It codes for CAISDQVTEAFF.

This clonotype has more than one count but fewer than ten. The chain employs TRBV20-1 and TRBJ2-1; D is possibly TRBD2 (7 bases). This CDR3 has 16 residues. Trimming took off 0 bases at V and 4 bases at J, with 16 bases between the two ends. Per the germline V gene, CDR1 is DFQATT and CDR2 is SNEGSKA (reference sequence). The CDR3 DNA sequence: TGCAGTGCTAGAGATTCGGGCAGGGGAGGGTACAATGAGCAGTTCTTC. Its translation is CSARDSGRGGYNEQFF.

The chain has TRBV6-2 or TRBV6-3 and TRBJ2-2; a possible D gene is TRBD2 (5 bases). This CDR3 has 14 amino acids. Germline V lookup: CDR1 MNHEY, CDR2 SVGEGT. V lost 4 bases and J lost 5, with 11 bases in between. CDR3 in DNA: TGTGCCAGCAGTTCAAGACTATATACCGGGGAGCTGTTTTTT. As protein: CASSSRLYTGELFF.

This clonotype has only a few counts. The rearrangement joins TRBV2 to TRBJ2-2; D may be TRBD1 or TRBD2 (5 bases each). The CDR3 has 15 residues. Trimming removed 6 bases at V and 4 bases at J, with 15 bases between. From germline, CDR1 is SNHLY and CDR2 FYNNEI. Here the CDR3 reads CASSVQGAGTGELFF. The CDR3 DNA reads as TGTGCCAGCAGCGTACAAGGGGCGGGCACCGGGGAGCTGTTTTTT.

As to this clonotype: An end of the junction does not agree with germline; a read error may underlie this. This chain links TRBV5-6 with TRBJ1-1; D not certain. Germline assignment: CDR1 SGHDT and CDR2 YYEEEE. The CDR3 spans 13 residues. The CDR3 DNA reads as TGTGCCATCAGCCCCGGGATGAACACTGAAGCTTTCTTT. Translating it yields CAISPGMNTEAFF.

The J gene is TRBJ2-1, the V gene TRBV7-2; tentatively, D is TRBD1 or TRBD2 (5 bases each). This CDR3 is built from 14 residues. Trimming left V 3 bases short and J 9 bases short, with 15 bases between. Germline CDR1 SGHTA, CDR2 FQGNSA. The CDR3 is CASSFGPPGAEQFF. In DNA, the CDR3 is TGTGCCAGCAGCTTCGGACCCCCCGGGGCTGAGCAGTTCTTC.

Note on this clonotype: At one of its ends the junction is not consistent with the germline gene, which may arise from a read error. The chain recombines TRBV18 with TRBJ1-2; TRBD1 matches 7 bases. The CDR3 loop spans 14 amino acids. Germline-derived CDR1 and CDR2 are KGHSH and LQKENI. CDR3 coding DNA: TGTGCCAGCCCACCAAAGGGGGACAGTATGAGCTACACCTTC. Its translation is CASPPKGDSMSYTF.

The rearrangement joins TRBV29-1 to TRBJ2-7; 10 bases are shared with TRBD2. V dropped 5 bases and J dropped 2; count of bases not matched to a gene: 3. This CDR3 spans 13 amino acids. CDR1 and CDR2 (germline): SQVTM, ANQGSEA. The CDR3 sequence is CSVISGGAYEQYF. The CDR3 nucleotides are TGCAGCGTTATAAGCGGGGGGGCCTACGAGCAGTACTTC.

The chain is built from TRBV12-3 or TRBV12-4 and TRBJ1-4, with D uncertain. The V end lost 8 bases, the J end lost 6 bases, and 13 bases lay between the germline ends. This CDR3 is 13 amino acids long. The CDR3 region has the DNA TGTGCCAGCTCCTCCCTCGGGGATGAAAAACTGTTTTTT. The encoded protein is CASSSLGDEKLFF.

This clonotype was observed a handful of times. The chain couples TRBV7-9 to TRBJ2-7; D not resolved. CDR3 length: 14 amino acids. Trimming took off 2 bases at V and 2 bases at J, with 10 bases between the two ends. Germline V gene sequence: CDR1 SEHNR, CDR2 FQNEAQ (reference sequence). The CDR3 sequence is CASSLYELTYEQYF. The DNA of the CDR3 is TGTGCCAGCAGCTTATACGAACTGACCTACGAGCAGTACTTC.

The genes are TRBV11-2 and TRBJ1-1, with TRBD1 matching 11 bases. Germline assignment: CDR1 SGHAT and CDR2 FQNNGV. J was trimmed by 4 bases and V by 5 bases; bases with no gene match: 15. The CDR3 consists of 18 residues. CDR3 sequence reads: CASSLHPGQGVRGTEAFF. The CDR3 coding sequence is TGTGCCAGCAGCCTCCATCCGGGACAGGGGGTACGGGGCACTGAAGCTTTCTTT. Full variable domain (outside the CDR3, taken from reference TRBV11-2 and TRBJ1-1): EAGVAQSPRYKIIEKRQSVAFWCNPISGHATLYWYQQILGQGPKLLIQFQNNGVVDDSQLPKDRFSAERLKGVDSTLKIQPAKLEDSAVYLCASSLHPGQGVRGTEAFFGQGTRLTVV.

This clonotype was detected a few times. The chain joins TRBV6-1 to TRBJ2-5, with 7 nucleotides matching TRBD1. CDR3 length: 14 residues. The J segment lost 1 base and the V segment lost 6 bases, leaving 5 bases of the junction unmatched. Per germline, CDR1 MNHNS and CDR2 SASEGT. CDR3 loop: CASSPTGFQETQYF. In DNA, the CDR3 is TGTGCCAGCAGCCCGACAGGGTTCCAAGAGACCCAGTACTTC.